Listed below are T cell receptor beta chains from one sample, sequenced in a study of cytotoxic CD8 clonotypes in ibrutinib-treated CLL. TCRdb's table, derived via immunoSEQ multiplex PCR, lists solely in-frame clones and lacks some. The data show around 310,000 clones, with roughly 80% seen just once and over 5% held by the top ten. The material was PBMCs, obtained before ibrutinib treatment. The receptors shown here come from a human donor with chronic lymphocytic leukemia. The CDR3 runs from the conserved cysteine through the conserved F or W. A D gene is named only where the DNA matches it firmly. The listing skips clone size in some rows; elsewhere it reads once, few, many or a size class.

DNA: TGTGCCAGCAGCCTCGGACTAGCGGATCTTGAAAAGTACTTC
CDR3: CASSLGLADLEKYF
J: TRBJ2-5
V: TRBV11-2
D: TRBD2
length: 14
size: .

DNA: TGTGCCAGCAGCTTAATCGGGACAGGGGCCTACAATGAGCAGTTCTTC
CDR3: CASSLIGTGAYNEQFF
J: TRBJ2-1
V: TRBV11-2
D: TRBD1
length: 16
size: .

DNA: TGTGCCAGCAGTTCTCGCTCGGGGACAGGTACCAATGAGCAGTTCTTC
CDR3: CASSSRSGTGTNEQFF
J: TRBJ2-1
V: TRBV28
D: TRBD1
length: 16
size: once

DNA: TGTGCCAGCAGCTCCCCCCAGGGGAAGGAACGGGAGACCCAGTACTTC
CDR3: CASSSPQGKERETQYF
J: TRBJ2-5
V: TRBV7-6
D: .
length: 16
size: once

DNA: TGTGCCAGCAGGAACAGGGGCAATGAGCAGTTCTTC
CDR3: CASRNRGNEQFF
J: TRBJ2-1
V: TRBV6-5
D: TRBD1
length: 12
size: few

DNA: TGCGCCAGCAGCTGGGACAATCACGAGCAGTACTTC
CDR3: CASSWDNHEQYF
J: TRBJ2-7
V: TRBV5-1
D: .
length: 12
size: .

DNA: TGTGCCAGCTCACCATTAGGTCCTAGCGGGAACACCTACGAGCAGTACTTC
CDR3: CASSPLGPSGNTYEQYF
J: TRBJ2-7
V: TRBV18
D: TRBD2
length: 17
size: few

DNA: TGTGCCAGCAGGTTGAGGGGCACAGATACGCAGTATTTT
CDR3: CASRLRGTDTQYF
J: TRBJ2-3
V: TRBV27
D: .
length: 13
size: few

DNA: TGCAGCGTTGAAATTGGACAGGGTCCTTTGAACGAGCAGTACTTC
CDR3: CSVEIGQGPLNEQYF
J: TRBJ2-7
V: TRBV29-1
D: TRBD1
length: 15
size: .

DNA: TGTGCCAGCTCCCCCGCGGGACTAGCGCCTGAGCAGTTCTTC
CDR3: CASSPAGLAPEQFF
J: TRBJ2-1
V: TRBV7-9
D: TRBD2
length: 14
size: .

DNA: TGCGCCAGCAGTCAATGGCAGAGTAATGAAAAACTGTTTTTT
CDR3: CASSQWQSNEKLFF
J: TRBJ1-4
V: TRBV10-2
D: .
length: 14
size: .

DNA: TGTGCCATCAGTGAGAGGGCAGGGGAGTACGAGCAGTACTTC
CDR3: CAISERAGEYEQYF
J: TRBJ2-7
V: TRBV10-3
D: .
length: 14
size: .

DNA: TGTGCCAGCAGCGTAGTTCGGGAGACTAACGGGGAGCTGTTTTTT
CDR3: CASSVVRETNGELFF
J: TRBJ2-2
V: TRBV9
D: .
length: 15
size: few

DNA: TGTGCCAGCAGTTACGTAGGAGCCTCTGATGCCTGGTTCTTC
CDR3: CASSYVGASDAWFF
J: TRBJ2-1
V: TRBV6-6
D: .
length: 14
size: once